The 3 T cell receptor beta chains below come from one sample, sequenced in a study of shared clonotypes between healthy human individuals. TCRdb keeps only in-frame clones here, not all; method: immunoSEQ multiplex PCR. This table has over a million clones, 95% to 99% appearing once. Sequenced sample: naive CD4+ T cells sorted from blood. Noted subset: CD45RA+ positively selected. The receptors were sampled from a man between 25 and 39 years old in good health.

This sequence joins TRBV2 and TRBJ1-2; the match to TRBD1 covers 7 bases. J gave up 3 bases and V 6 bases, and 10 bases lay outside the gene matches. CDR3 length equals 15 residues. Germline CDR1 and CDR2: SNHLY and FYNNEI. Here the CDR3 reads CASSRRSGTDYGYTF. The CDR3 DNA sequence: TGTGCCAGCAGCCGGAGATCCGGGACAGACTATGGCTACACCTTC.

The chain couples TRBV10-2 to TRBJ2-5; 10 positions agree with TRBD2. The CDR3 sequence is 15 residues long. J lost 5 bases, V lost 7 bases, and 10 bases had no gene match. Germline lookup yields CDR1 WSHSY and CDR2 SAAADI. CDR3 amino acids: CASTPGLAVRETQYF. The CDR3 DNA follows: TGCGCCAGCACCCCAGGACTAGCGGTGCGGGAGACCCAGTACTTC.

The chain is built from TRBV28 and TRBJ2-1; TRBD2 matches at 9 bases. This CDR3 has 15 amino acids. Germline values: CDR1 MDHEN, CDR2 SYDVKM. Losses at the gene ends were 7 bases for V and 9 bases for J; bases not matched to a gene: 13. The CDR3 sequence: CASNPLRLAGLEQFF. The CDR3 bases are TGTGCCAGCAACCCTCTTAGGCTAGCGGGACTTGAGCAGTTCTTC.